This T cell receptor (beta chain) originates from a study of blood T cells in healthy people across ages. About 10 milliliters of peripheral blood were drawn from each donor into EDTA-treated tubes. As for this clonotype: Its target is not known.

Germline values: CDR1 MNHEY, CDR2 SMNVEV (reference sequence). This CDR3 is 16 amino acids long. V lost 3 bases, J lost 3 bases, and 1 base stayed unmatched. Then a second PCR, running about 6 to 12 cycles, was carried out with a sample-barcoded 5' primer and a J-beta primer mix. TCRdb recomputed calls from the 5' RACE reads with MiXCR, one row per CDR3 protein. The data hold around 1,900,000 distinct CDR3 sequences, with about two fifths observed a single time. Study outcomes and limitations: Estimates based on one million T cells were treated as lower bounds. PBMCs were not sorted, which prevented a conclusive comparison of naive versus antigen-experienced cells.

Sequenced: blood. The rearrangement links TRBV27 to TRBJ2-2; 13 bases are a match to TRBD2. The TCR sequence derives from a human donor in good health. CDR3 bases: TGTGCCAGCAGTTTCGGGACTAGCGGGGACACCGGGGAGCTGTTTTTT. This sequence encodes CASSFGTSGDTGELFF.